This T cell receptor (beta chain) came from a study of prognosis after radiotherapy for stage I lung cancer. At the level of the study: Stage I non-small cell lung cancer patients, who were enrolled in Nanjing, China, joined the cohort between April 2018 and January 2019.

Study-wide points: Among expanded TCR clones, tumor specificity was not determined. The study found lower Shannon entropy after stereotactic body radiation therapy in patients who developed distant metastases.

From genomic DNA, two-round multiplex PCR was used to amplify TCR beta CDR3. Gene-specific primers for each TRBV and TRBJ gene drove first-round PCR. A single record per CDR3 protein comes from TCRdb applying MiXCR to the multiplex PCR reads. The table has 14,000 or so distinct CDR3 sequences, roughly 49% seen once; the top ten hold 35% to 45%. In this sample, this clonotype turned up many times. Its antigen is unknown. V dropped 3 bases and J dropped 7 bases, with 13 bases sitting between them. From germline, CDR1 is SGHRS and CDR2 YFSETQ. CDR3 size: 14 residues. The J gene is TRBJ1-4, the V gene TRBV5-1; the D gene is possibly TRBD1 (5 bases). This TCR derives from a donor over 45 with non-small cell lung cancer. Sequenced material: PBMCs, taken before or after stereotactic body radiation therapy (not recorded which). CDR3 in DNA: TGCGCCAGCAGCTCCGGGACGGGGAGTGAAAAACTGTTTTTT. Protein: CASSSGTGSEKLFF. Filled out from reference TRBV5-1 and TRBJ1-4, the complete variable domain reads KAGVTQTPRYLIKTRGQQVTLSCSPISGHRSVSWYQQTPGQGLQFLFEYFSETQRNKGNFPGRFSGRQFSNSRSEMNVSTLELGDSALYLCASSSGTGSEKLFFGSGTQLSVL.